A single sample is the source of the 8 T cell receptor beta chains below, sequenced in a study of T cells in localized non-small cell lung cancer. The protocol was immunoSEQ multiplex PCR, while the TCRdb copy is restricted to in-frame clones and leaves out a portion. The sample consists of about 130,000 clones, more than 80% of them appearing once. The sample here was peripheral blood, taken before any cancer treatment. Every receptor here comes from a female donor older than 55 with stage I lung adenocarcinoma.

The table lists this clone with a count of one. The rearrangement uses TRBV5-1 and TRBJ2-2, with 7 bases matching TRBD2. Germline V CDR1 and CDR2: SGHRS, YFSETQ. The CDR3 has 15 residues. The junction had 4 bases not matched to a gene; V was cut back by 2 bases and J by 3 bases. The chain's CDR3 is CASSFNLADTGELFF. DNA of the CDR3: TGCGCCAGCAGCTTTAACCTAGCGGACACCGGGGAGCTGTTTTTT.

The chain couples TRBV10-2 to TRBJ2-5; 12 nucleotides match TRBD2. The germline gives CDR1 WSHSY, CDR2 SAAADI. CDR3 size: 14 residues. J lost 5 bases, V lost 7 bases, and 5 bases had no gene match. This CDR3 reads CASTGLAGLETQYF. The CDR3 DNA sequence: TGCGCCAGCACCGGACTAGCGGGACTGGAGACCCAGTACTTC.

The genes are TRBV7-9 and TRBJ1-2; 7 nucleotides align to TRBD1. CDR3 length: 14 amino acids. The V gene end was trimmed by 1 base and the J gene end by 3 bases; junction bases not matched to a gene: 2. Germline-derived CDR1 and CDR2 are SEHNR and FQNEAQ (reference sequence). The CDR3 loop reads CASSLVQGHYGYTF. The CDR3, as DNA: TGTGCCAGCAGCTTAGTACAGGGGCACTATGGCTACACCTTC.

V gene TRBV28 combines with J gene TRBJ1-2; D gene uncertain. Trimming took off 4 bases at V and 1 base at J, with 1 base between the two ends. The CDR3 is made up of 11 amino acids. Germline CDR1 and CDR2: MDHEN and SYDVKM. The CDR3 sequence: CASSYNYGYTF. CDR3 DNA sequence: TGTGCCAGCAGTTATAACTATGGCTACACCTTC.

This clone appeared a few times. The CDR3 nucleotides are TGCGCCAGCAGCTTAGGCCAGACCTACAATGAGCAGTTCTTC. This encodes CASSLGQTYNEQFF. V is TRBV5-1 and J is TRBJ2-1; the D is unclear. From germline, CDR1 is SGHRS and CDR2 YFSETQ. Trimming took 2 bases from V and 2 from J, leaving 8 bases between them. This CDR3 is built from 14 residues.

The chain uses TRBV19 and TRBJ2-7; 12 bases are shared with TRBD1. This CDR3 is 15 amino acids long. Germline values: CDR1 LNHDA, CDR2 SQIVND (reference sequence). Trimming at V came to 5 bases and at J to 6 bases, leaving 8 bases not matched to a gene. The CDR3 sequence: CASSGPGTGGGEQYF. DNA of the CDR3: TGTGCCAGTAGTGGACCCGGGACAGGGGGCGGCGAGCAGTACTTC.

The V gene is TRBV5-6, the J gene TRBJ2-7; 9 positions agree with TRBD1. The CDR3 totals 16 residues. Germline V lookup: CDR1 SGHDT, CDR2 YYEEEE. Germline trimming cut 5 bases from V and 5 bases from J; bases unmatched to any gene: 14. The CDR3 here is CASSTTGTGFTHEQYF. The CDR3 coding sequence is TGTGCCAGCAGTACGACCGGGACAGGGTTCACCCACGAGCAGTACTTC.

This rearrangement joins TRBV25-1 to TRBJ1-1; no reliable D call. CDR1 and CDR2 from the germline V gene are MGHDK and SYGVNS. This CDR3 is 16 amino acids long. Between the trimmed V and J ends, which lost 2 bases and 3 bases, there was a span of 16 bases. The CDR3 nucleotides are TGTGCCAGCAGTGAAGGTAGCTTAATAACGGACACTGAAGCTTTCTTT. Encoded protein: CASSEGSLITDTEAFF.